Each of the 14 T cell receptor beta chains below was sequenced from the same sample in a study of blood T cell repertoires in COVID-19. This table comes from immunoSEQ multiplex PCR, and its TCRdb copy is limited to in-frame clones, with some not included. Of a few hundred thousand clones in the sample, under 85% were seen once. Specimen: peripheral blood. These receptor sequences come from a human donor with COVID-19, enrolled during active disease. The donor label of this sample is uncertain.

This chain connects TRBV11-3 to TRBJ1-1; D is ambiguous. The germline CDR1 and CDR2 sequences are SGHNT and YENEEA. This CDR3 is 13 amino acids long. Trimming removed 3 bases from V and 1 base from J, with 6 bases in between. CDR3 amino acids: CASSFQRNTEAFF. In DNA, the CDR3 is TGTGCCAGCAGCTTCCAGCGGAACACTGAAGCTTTCTTT. Full variable domain (rest looked up from reference TRBV11-3 and TRBJ1-1): EAGVVQSPRYKIIEKKQPVAFWCNPISGHNTLYWYLQNLGQGPELLIRYENEEAVDDSQLPKDRFSAERLKGVDSTLKIQPAELGDSAVYLCASSFQRNTEAFFGQGTRLTVV.

This clone came up once. The chain uses TRBV6-5 and TRBJ1-2; 12 bases match TRBD1. V dropped 2 bases and J dropped 8; count of bases not matched to a gene: 3. From germline, CDR1 is MNHEY and CDR2 SVGAGI. The CDR3 totals 14 residues. This chain's CDR3 is CASSYRDRGQGYTF. The CDR3 coding sequence is TGTGCCAGCAGTTACCGGGACAGGGGGCAAGGCTACACCTTC.

This chain joins TRBV5-1 and TRBJ1-1; 7 bases are shared with TRBD1. The V gene end was trimmed by 2 bases and the J gene end by 6 bases; junction bases not matched to a gene: 7. CDR1 and CDR2 (germline): SGHRS, YFSETQ. The CDR3 is 14 residues long. The CDR3 loop reads CASSLDFRGSEAFF. The CDR3 region has the DNA TGCGCCAGCAGCTTAGATTTCAGGGGGTCTGAAGCTTTCTTT.

This clone was seen once. The chain links TRBV6-2 or TRBV6-3 to TRBJ1-1; 8 nucleotides agree with TRBD1. The length of the CDR3 is 14 residues. Trimming removed 2 bases from V and 3 bases from J; junction bases left unmatched: 2. Germline lookup yields CDR1 MNHEY and CDR2 SVGEGT. This CDR3 is CASSYQGADTEAFF. The CDR3 DNA is TGTGCCAGCAGTTACCAGGGGGCGGACACTGAAGCTTTCTTT.

J is TRBJ1-1 and V is TRBV28; D gene unclear. Germline V CDR1 and CDR2: MDHEN, SYDVKM. The CDR3 runs 14 residues. With 5 bases removed from V and 4 bases from J, the gap between germline ends came to 14 bases. CDR3 protein: CASSPLRRGTEAFF. The CDR3 DNA reads as TGTGCCAGCAGTCCTCTTCGGCGGGGCACTGAAGCTTTCTTT.

The chain couples TRBV18 to TRBJ2-1, with D possibly being TRBD2 (5 bases). CDR1 and CDR2 (germline): KGHSH, LQKENI. This CDR3 has 16 amino acids. V was cut by 2 bases and J by 8 bases, with 19 bases left in between. The CDR3 DNA reads as TGTGCCAGCTCACCATTCTGGCGAAACACCGGGGATGAGCAGTTCTTC. Protein sequence: CASSPFWRNTGDEQFF.

The rearrangement links TRBV7-2 to TRBJ2-7, with a possible D match to TRBD2 (5 bases). Trimming left V 5 bases short and J 7 bases short, with 18 bases between. There are 14 residues in the CDR3. In germline, CDR1 is SGHTA, CDR2 FQGNSA. The CDR3 is CASSNKRVAGEQYF. The CDR3 nucleotides are TGTGCCAGCAGCAACAAGAGGGTGGCCGGGGAGCAGTACTTC.

The chain combines TRBV11-2 with TRBJ2-4; 16 bases align to TRBD2. CDR3 length equals 18 residues. Germline V gene sequence: CDR1 SGHAT, CDR2 FQNNGV. Trimming at V came to 4 bases and at J to 8 bases, leaving 11 bases not matched to a gene. The CDR3 DNA follows: TGTGCCAGCAGCTCCCCACCGGGACTAGCGGGAGGGGGTCACATTCAGTACTTC. Translating gives CASSSPPGLAGGGHIQYF. Supplemented by reference TRBV11-2 and TRBJ2-4, the full variable domain reads EAGVAQSPRYKIIEKRQSVAFWCNPISGHATLYWYQQILGQGPKLLIQFQNNGVVDDSQLPKDRFSAERLKGVDSTLKIQPAKLEDSAVYLCASSSPPGLAGGGHIQYFGAGTRLSVL.

The DNA for the CDR3 is TGTGCCACCAGCGCACGGAGGGGGCAGAACACTGAAGCTTTCTTT. As protein: CATSARRGQNTEAFF. The rearrangement links TRBV15 to TRBJ1-1; 7 bases fit TRBD1. Trimming cost V 5 bases and J 1 base; bases outside gene matches: 7. The germline CDR1 and CDR2 sequences are LNHNV and YYDKDF (reference sequence). CDR3 length: 15 amino acids.

The rearrangement uses TRBV27 and TRBJ1-5, with D maybe TRBD1 (5 bases). The V end lost 4 bases, the J end lost 2 bases, and 12 bases lay between the germline ends. This CDR3 is built from 15 residues. CDR1 is MNHEY, CDR2 SMNVEV, per germline (reference sequence). The CDR3 loop is CASSSFGGGNQPQHF. CDR3 DNA: TGTGCCAGCAGTTCCTTCGGGGGAGGCAATCAGCCCCAGCATTTT.

V is TRBV25-1 and J is TRBJ1-1, with 7 bases aligning to TRBD1. CDR3 length equals 15 residues. From germline, CDR1 is MGHDK and CDR2 SYGVNS. Trimming took 4 bases from V and 4 from J; bases not matched to a gene: 9. The CDR3 reads CASSAQGQVTTEAFF. The CDR3, as DNA: TGTGCCAGCAGTGCTCAAGGACAGGTAACCACTGAAGCTTTCTTT.

J is TRBJ2-7 and V is TRBV7-2, with D perhaps matching TRBD2 (5 bases). The CDR3 sequence is 13 residues long. V was pared by 3 bases and J by 7 bases, with 13 bases between. Germline lookup yields CDR1 SGHTA and CDR2 FQGNSA. CDR3 DNA: TGTGCCAGCAGCTTCCCCCCGGCGGGTGAGCAGTACTTC. It encodes CASSFPPAGEQYF.

The V and J genes are TRBV6-4 and TRBJ2-3; 8 bases are a match to TRBD1. The CDR3 has 15 amino acids. Germline CDR1 and CDR2: MRHNA and SNTAGT. V lost 0 bases to trimming and J lost 2 bases; unmatched junction nucleotides: 1. The CDR3 reads CASSDSGQATDTQYF. CDR3 DNA: TGTGCCAGCAGTGACTCGGGACAGGCCACAGATACGCAGTATTTT.

The chain combines TRBV10-2 with TRBJ2-1; TRBD2 is a possible D gene (6 bases). The CDR3 sequence is 15 residues long. Germline V gene data show CDR1 as WSHSY and CDR2 as SAAADI. Trimming took off 1 base at V and 7 bases at J, with 14 bases between the two ends. CDR3 amino acids: CASSEYGGRGNEQFF. The CDR3 DNA follows: TGCGCCAGCAGTGAGTACGGGGGTAGGGGTAATGAGCAGTTCTTC.